This is a list of T cell receptor beta chains from one sample in a study of lymphopenia after photon versus proton radiotherapy. Assay: immunoSEQ multiplex PCR; the TCRdb copy retains only in-frame clones and omits some. The sample lists around 160,000 clones, about 85% seen once, with approximately 4.8% in the top ten. The specimen was peripheral blood, collected from a patient treated with photon-based radiotherapy. Receptor source: a man over 45 with gastric cancer. CDR3s include the opening cysteine and the closing phenylalanine or tryptophan. Each record gives: CDR3 DNA, CDR3 protein, J gene, D gene, clone size, CDR3 length, V gene. A D gene is named only where the DNA matches it firmly. The size field is filled for only some rows; it gives once, few, many or a size class.

CDR3nt: TGTGCCAGTAGTATAGATCGTCGGCAGGGGGGACCTAACTATGGCTACACCTTC
CDR3aa: CASSIDRRQGGPNYGYTF
j_gene: TRBJ1-2
d_gene: TRBD1
abundance: .
len: 18
v_gene: TRBV19

CDR3nt: TGTGCCAGCAGTCGCTCCGGGACCAACTCTGGAAACACCATATATTTT
CDR3aa: CASSRSGTNSGNTIYF
j_gene: TRBJ1-3
d_gene: .
abundance: few
len: 16
v_gene: TRBV6-6

CDR3nt: TGTGCCAGCAGCTTAACACAGGGTCGGGATGAAAAACTGTTTTTT
CDR3aa: CASSLTQGRDEKLFF
j_gene: TRBJ1-4
d_gene: .
abundance: once
len: 15
v_gene: TRBV7-2

CDR3nt: TGCAGGGATTCTCAGCCCCAGCATTTT
CDR3aa: CRDSQPQHF
j_gene: TRBJ1-5
d_gene: .
abundance: .
len: 9
v_gene: TRBV20-1

CDR3nt: TGCGCCAGCAGGGACGGAAGCACAGATACGCAGTATTTT
CDR3aa: CASRDGSTDTQYF
j_gene: TRBJ2-3
d_gene: .
abundance: .
len: 13
v_gene: TRBV10-2

CDR3nt: TGTGCCAGCAGCTTGGTACAGGTCTCTGGGGCCAACGTCCTGACTTTC
CDR3aa: CASSLVQVSGANVLTF
j_gene: TRBJ2-6
d_gene: .
abundance: .
len: 16
v_gene: TRBV5-4

CDR3nt: TGTGCCAGCAGTGAAACAGGGAGGAATGAAAAACTGTTTTTT
CDR3aa: CASSETGRNEKLFF
j_gene: TRBJ1-4
d_gene: .
abundance: once
len: 14
v_gene: TRBV25-1

CDR3nt: TGTGCCAGCAGTTTAAGAGGACTAGATTCGGAGACCCAGTACTTC
CDR3aa: CASSLRGLDSETQYF
j_gene: TRBJ2-5
d_gene: TRBD2
abundance: .
len: 15
v_gene: TRBV27

CDR3nt: TGTGCCAGCACCTCTGGCGGGGGGCATACGCAGTATTTT
CDR3aa: CASTSGGGHTQYF
j_gene: TRBJ2-3
d_gene: TRBD2
abundance: .
len: 13
v_gene: TRBV11-3

CDR3nt: TGCGCCAGCAGCTTTGACAGATACGAGCAGTACTTC
CDR3aa: CASSFDRYEQYF
j_gene: TRBJ2-7
d_gene: .
abundance: .
len: 12
v_gene: TRBV5-1

CDR3nt: TGTGCCAGCAGCTTAGCGGAGAGCGGAAGCTCCTACAATGAGCAGTTCTTC
CDR3aa: CASSLAESGSSYNEQFF
j_gene: TRBJ2-1
d_gene: .
abundance: .
len: 17
v_gene: TRBV11-3

CDR3nt: TGCAGCGTTGAAGATCTGGCGGGAGCTCGGGATGAGCAGTTCTTC
CDR3aa: CSVEDLAGARDEQFF
j_gene: TRBJ2-1
d_gene: TRBD2
abundance: .
len: 15
v_gene: TRBV29-1

CDR3nt: TGTGCCATCAGTGAAGGCACCGGGGAGCTGTTTTTT
CDR3aa: CAISEGTGELFF
j_gene: TRBJ2-2
d_gene: .
abundance: few
len: 12
v_gene: TRBV10-3

CDR3nt: TGCGCCAGCAGCCCCCAGGCGGGAGAGCCCACCGGGGAGCTGTTTTTT
CDR3aa: CASSPQAGEPTGELFF
j_gene: TRBJ2-2
d_gene: TRBD2
abundance: .
len: 16
v_gene: TRBV4-1

CDR3nt: TGTGCCAGCACAGGGTTTCGGAACACTGAAGCTTTCTTT
CDR3aa: CASTGFRNTEAFF
j_gene: TRBJ1-1
d_gene: .
abundance: .
len: 13
v_gene: TRBV2

CDR3nt: TGTGCCTGGGCCCAGGTCTCTGGAAACACCATATATTTT
CDR3aa: CAWAQVSGNTIYF
j_gene: TRBJ1-3
d_gene: .
abundance: .
len: 13
v_gene: TRBV30

CDR3nt: TGTGCCAGCAGCATAGGGGGACCAGCCCATAGGACAGATACGCAGTATTTT
CDR3aa: CASSIGGPAHRTDTQYF
j_gene: TRBJ2-3
d_gene: .
abundance: .
len: 17
v_gene: TRBV7-8

CDR3nt: TGCGCCAGCAGCCAGGTGGCTAGCGGGAGGGGCAATGAGCAGTTCTTC
CDR3aa: CASSQVASGRGNEQFF
j_gene: TRBJ2-1
d_gene: TRBD2
abundance: .
len: 16
v_gene: TRBV5-1

CDR3nt: TGTGCCTGGAAAGGGGCACTCTCTGGAAACACCATATATTTT
CDR3aa: CAWKGALSGNTIYF
j_gene: TRBJ1-3
d_gene: .
abundance: .
len: 14
v_gene: TRBV30

CDR3nt: TGTGCCAGCAGCTTTAAGGGGGGAGTGGGGAATGAGCAGTTCTTC
CDR3aa: CASSFKGGVGNEQFF
j_gene: TRBJ2-1
d_gene: .
abundance: few
len: 15
v_gene: TRBV7-8

CDR3nt: TGTGCCAGCAGCATAGGACTCAGGGCTCAAGAGACCCAGTACTTC
CDR3aa: CASSIGLRAQETQYF
j_gene: TRBJ2-5
d_gene: .
abundance: .
len: 15
v_gene: TRBV5-4

CDR3nt: TGTGCCAGTAGTGTTGCCTTTGGCTCCTACAATGAGCAGTTCTTC
CDR3aa: CASSVAFGSYNEQFF
j_gene: TRBJ2-1
d_gene: .
abundance: .
len: 15
v_gene: TRBV19

CDR3nt: TGTGCCAGCTCATATGACAGGGGGGCTTACGAGCAGTACTTC
CDR3aa: CASSYDRGAYEQYF
j_gene: TRBJ2-7
d_gene: TRBD1
abundance: once
len: 14
v_gene: TRBV18

CDR3nt: TGTGCCAGCTCGCCCCAGCTAGCGACCGACACAGATACGCAGTATTTT
CDR3aa: CASSPQLATDTDTQYF
j_gene: TRBJ2-3
d_gene: .
abundance: .
len: 16
v_gene: TRBV18

CDR3nt: TGTGCCAGCAGCCCCGAAGGACTAAGCGGGAGAGAAATGGAGTACTTC
CDR3aa: CASSPEGLSGREMEYF
j_gene: TRBJ2-4
d_gene: TRBD2
abundance: .
len: 16
v_gene: TRBV5-4

CDR3nt: TGTGCCAGCAGTGACTCGGCGGGAGGCGACTACAATGAGCAGTTCTTC
CDR3aa: CASSDSAGGDYNEQFF
j_gene: TRBJ2-1
d_gene: TRBD2
abundance: .
len: 16
v_gene: TRBV6-4

CDR3nt: TGTGCCAGCAGCCAGCGGGAGGGGTATGAGCAGTTCTTC
CDR3aa: CASSQREGYEQFF
j_gene: TRBJ2-1
d_gene: TRBD2
abundance: .
len: 13
v_gene: TRBV7-3

CDR3nt: TGTGCCAGCAGTGACAGGGGGCCCTATGGCTACACCTTC
CDR3aa: CASSDRGPYGYTF
j_gene: TRBJ1-2
d_gene: TRBD1
abundance: .
len: 13
v_gene: TRBV6-1

CDR3nt: TGTGCCAGCAGCTACACGACAGGCCCGTCCTACGAGCAGTACTTC
CDR3aa: CASSYTTGPSYEQYF
j_gene: TRBJ2-7
d_gene: .
abundance: .
len: 15
v_gene: TRBV6-5

CDR3nt: TGTGCCAGCAGCAAACAGCCAGGGGCTCACTATGGCTACACCTTC
CDR3aa: CASSKQPGAHYGYTF
j_gene: TRBJ1-2
d_gene: .
abundance: .
len: 15
v_gene: TRBV21-1

CDR3nt: TGCAGCGTTGAGACAGGCACCTACGAGCAGTACTTC
CDR3aa: CSVETGTYEQYF
j_gene: TRBJ2-7
d_gene: .
abundance: .
len: 12
v_gene: TRBV29-1

CDR3nt: TGTGCCAGCAGCTCGAAACCGGGACTGCCTTCAACTAATGAAAAACTGTTTTTT
CDR3aa: CASSSKPGLPSTNEKLFF
j_gene: TRBJ1-4
d_gene: .
abundance: once
len: 18
v_gene: TRBV7-9

CDR3nt: TGTGCCAGCAGCTTCCGAGGGGGAACCGGGGAGCTGTTTTTT
CDR3aa: CASSFRGGTGELFF
j_gene: TRBJ2-2
d_gene: .
abundance: .
len: 14
v_gene: TRBV7-9

CDR3nt: TGTGCCAGCACAAAAGGAGGGGTGGGAAACACTGAAGCTTTCTTT
CDR3aa: CASTKGGVGNTEAFF
j_gene: TRBJ1-1
d_gene: .
abundance: .
len: 15
v_gene: TRBV6-1

CDR3nt: TGCGCCAGCAGCTTAACAGGGTTGAACGACGAGCAGTACTTC
CDR3aa: CASSLTGLNDEQYF
j_gene: TRBJ2-7
d_gene: .
abundance: .
len: 14
v_gene: TRBV5-1

CDR3nt: TGTGCCACGGGACAGCCTCAAGAGACCCAGTACTTC
CDR3aa: CATGQPQETQYF
j_gene: TRBJ2-5
d_gene: TRBD1
abundance: .
len: 12
v_gene: TRBV2

CDR3nt: TGTGCCAGCAGCTTCCGGGAAGCCTACGAGCAGTACTTC
CDR3aa: CASSFREAYEQYF
j_gene: TRBJ2-7
d_gene: .
abundance: .
len: 13
v_gene: TRBV11-2

CDR3nt: TGTGCCAGCAGTTACTCGAGCGGGGATGGCTACACCTTC
CDR3aa: CASSYSSGDGYTF
j_gene: TRBJ1-2
d_gene: .
abundance: .
len: 13
v_gene: TRBV6-5

CDR3nt: TGTGCCAGCAGTTTCCCCGGGACGGACAGCTACGAGCAGTACTTC
CDR3aa: CASSFPGTDSYEQYF
j_gene: TRBJ2-7
d_gene: .
abundance: .
len: 15
v_gene: TRBV28

CDR3nt: TGTGCCAGCAGCTTAATGGGGACCACGGGCACCGGGGAGCTGTTTTTT
CDR3aa: CASSLMGTTGTGELFF
j_gene: TRBJ2-2
d_gene: .
abundance: once
len: 16
v_gene: TRBV7-3

CDR3nt: TGTGCCAGCAATCGAGGACAGGGGGCCGAGCAGTACTTC
CDR3aa: CASNRGQGAEQYF
j_gene: TRBJ2-7
d_gene: TRBD1
abundance: .
len: 13
v_gene: TRBV6-5

CDR3nt: TGTGCCAGCAGTGATGCAGGGGCTAGCACAGATACGCAGTATTTT
CDR3aa: CASSDAGASTDTQYF
j_gene: TRBJ2-3
d_gene: .
abundance: .
len: 15
v_gene: TRBV2

CDR3nt: TGTGCTAGTGGTTTGGTACTTACCGGCCAGGGGGTACGGCCCGGGGAGCTGTTTTTT
CDR3aa: CASGLVLTGQGVRPGELFF
j_gene: TRBJ2-2
d_gene: TRBD1
abundance: .
len: 19
v_gene: TRBV12-5

CDR3nt: TGTGCCAGCAGTGAATGGCAGAGGGGTGAAAAACTGTTTTTT
CDR3aa: CASSEWQRGEKLFF
j_gene: TRBJ1-4
d_gene: .
abundance: .
len: 14
v_gene: TRBV6-1

CDR3nt: TGTGCCAGCAGGGTCCGTAGCGGAGGGGCAGATACGCAGTATTTT
CDR3aa: CASRVRSGGADTQYF
j_gene: TRBJ2-3
d_gene: .
abundance: .
len: 15
v_gene: TRBV2

CDR3nt: TGTGCCAGCAGTCCCCTGGGGGGAGACAGGGCCGGGGAGCTGTTTTTT
CDR3aa: CASSPLGGDRAGELFF
j_gene: TRBJ2-2
d_gene: .
abundance: .
len: 16
v_gene: TRBV27

CDR3nt: TGTGCCAGCAGCCCGGGGGGACAGGGTCGGGAAAAACTGTTTTTT
CDR3aa: CASSPGGQGREKLFF
j_gene: TRBJ1-4
d_gene: TRBD1
abundance: .
len: 15
v_gene: TRBV7-2

CDR3nt: TGTGCCAGCAGCCAAGATCTCGGGGTAACCTACAATGAGCAGTTCTTC
CDR3aa: CASSQDLGVTYNEQFF
j_gene: TRBJ2-1
d_gene: .
abundance: .
len: 16
v_gene: TRBV14

CDR3nt: TGTGCCAGCAGTTTCACAGGGGGCACCCAGCCCCAGCATTTT
CDR3aa: CASSFTGGTQPQHF
j_gene: TRBJ1-5
d_gene: TRBD1
abundance: few
len: 14
v_gene: TRBV28